The clone carrying this T cell receptor (beta chain) was seen more than once but under ten times. These data belong to a study of cytomegalovirus exposure and HLA in healthy donors. Germline loops: CDR1 ENHRY, CDR2 SYGVKD. V was trimmed by 4 bases and J by 7 bases, leaving 10 bases between them. The CDR3 runs 13 residues. The PCR used 60 Vbeta and 13 Jbeta primers. Only in-frame clones appear in the TCRdb table, and some are missing; sequencing was by immunoSEQ multiplex PCR. This sample yields about 190,000 clones, of which about 69% are seen a single time; approximately 5% belongs to the top ten. Sequenced: PBMCs. This clonotype was obtained from a young man in good health and CMV-seropositive. The chain combines TRBV10-3 with TRBJ1-4, with a possible D match to TRBD1 (5 bases). The CDR3 region has the DNA TGTGCCATCAGTGGACAGCAGGGTGAAAAACTGTTTTTT. The encoded protein is CAISGQQGEKLFF.